One T cell receptor (beta chain) is described in this entry. This sample is part of a study of T cell changes during pregnancy in multiple sclerosis. With V trimmed by 4 bases and J by 5 bases, 6 bases remained unmatched. The CDR3 is 16 amino acids. CDR1 is MRHNA, CDR2 SNTAGT, per germline. Data came from immunoSEQ multiplex PCR; TCRdb stores just in-frame clones and leaves some out. This sample yields 50,000 to 70,000 clones, of which 93% are seen a single time; under 2% belongs to the top ten. The V and J genes are TRBV6-4 and TRBJ1-6, with 9 bases lining up with TRBD1. The receptor comes from a female donor with multiple sclerosis, enrolled in a pregnancy study. The sequenced sample was peripheral blood, obtained after pregnancy. This CDR3 is CASSATGTGNNSPLHF. DNA of the CDR3: TGTGCCAGCAGTGCAACGGGGACAGGGAATAATTCACCCCTCCACTTT.